This T cell receptor beta chain is from a study of CD8 T cells in ankylosing spondylitis. Notes on the study in general: A subset of motif variants has previously been described in the synovial fluid and blood of reactive arthritis. Made up of roughly 8 highly homologous variants, a TCR beta motif appeared characteristic of ankylosing spondylitis blood.

This clonotype was seen a handful of times. Antigen specificity is unknown. TCRdb re-called the 5' RACE reads through MiXCR, storing one row per CDR3 protein. The repertoire holds under 950,000 distinct CDR3 sequences, with around 20% as singletons. CDR3 length: 15 residues. The J segment lost 6 bases and the V segment lost 5 bases, leaving 8 bases of the junction unmatched. Looked up from germline, CDR1 is SGHTA and CDR2 is FQGNSA. The TCR was taken from a male donor with ankylosing spondylitis. This rearrangement joins TRBV7-2 to TRBJ2-2; 8 bases fit TRBD2. The source material was blood, either unsorted or a sorted T cell fraction (not recorded which). CDR3: CASSRSGSSPGELFF. CDR3 bases: TGTGCCAGCAGCCGCAGCGGGAGTAGTCCCGGGGAGCTGTTTTTT. Full variable domain (outside the CDR3, taken from reference TRBV7-2 and TRBJ2-2): GAGVSQSPSNKVTEKGKDVELRCDPISGHTALYWYRQSLGQGLEFLIYFQGNSAPDKSGLPSDRFSAERTGGSVSTLTIQRTQQEDSAVYLCASSRSGSSPGELFFGEGSRLTVL.